This TCR beta chain was captured in a study of T cells in Graves' hyperthyroidism and ophthalmopathy. There were TCR beta CDR3 regions amplified from RNA transcripts. The HTBI set primed first-round TCR CDR3 RT-PCR. TCRdb reprocessed the multiplex PCR reads via MiXCR and lists one record per CDR3 protein. Of around 350,000 distinct CDR3 sequences in the sample, approximately 19% were seen once. The CDR3 extends over 16 amino acids. Germline CDR1 reads MNHEY; CDR2 reads SVGAGI. J lost 6 bases, V lost 0 bases, and 7 bases had no gene match. Investigators excluded patients with uncontrolled infection, other autoimmune disease, pregnancy or lactation.

V gene TRBV6-5 combines with J gene TRBJ1-5; 8 positions agree with TRBD1. This sequence was found in a woman younger than 35 with Graves' hyperthyroidism. Sequences were obtained from blood. This CDR3 reads CASSYSDRGMGQPQHF. CDR3 nucleotides: TGTGCCAGCAGTTACTCCGACAGGGGAATGGGTCAGCCCCAGCATTTT.